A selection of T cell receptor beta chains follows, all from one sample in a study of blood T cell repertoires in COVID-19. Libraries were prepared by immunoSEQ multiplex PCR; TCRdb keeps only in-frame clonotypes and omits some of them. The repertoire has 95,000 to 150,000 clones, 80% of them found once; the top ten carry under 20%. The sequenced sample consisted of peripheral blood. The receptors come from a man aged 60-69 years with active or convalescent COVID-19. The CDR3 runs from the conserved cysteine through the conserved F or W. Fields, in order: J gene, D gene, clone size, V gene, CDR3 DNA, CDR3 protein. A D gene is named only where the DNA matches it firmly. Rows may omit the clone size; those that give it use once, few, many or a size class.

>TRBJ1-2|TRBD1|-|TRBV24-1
TGTGCCACCAGTGACCACCCTAGTAGACAGGGAAACTATGGCTACACCTTC
CATSDHPSRQGNYGYTF
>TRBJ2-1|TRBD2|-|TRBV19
TGTGCCAGTGGAGCAGGCGGGAGCTACAGCAATGAGCAGTTCTTC
CASGAGGSYSNEQFF
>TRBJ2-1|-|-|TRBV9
TGTGCCAGCAGCGGCGCGGGGCTAGGGTTGGATGAGCAGTTCTTC
CASSGAGLGLDEQFF
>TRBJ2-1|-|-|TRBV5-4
TGTGCCAGCAGCCACCCCAGGTACAATGAGCAGTTCTTC
CASSHPRYNEQFF
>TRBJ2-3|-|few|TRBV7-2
TGTGCCAGCAGCTTTGATGGACCGGGACAACATGCAGATACGCAGTATTTT
CASSFDGPGQHADTQYF
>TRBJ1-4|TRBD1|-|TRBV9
TGTGCCAGCAGCCCGACGGACAGGGGAGAAAAACTGTTTTTT
CASSPTDRGEKLFF
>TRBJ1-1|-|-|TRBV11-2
TGTGCCAGCAGCTACGGGCGGGAGAACACTGAAGCTTTCTTT
CASSYGRENTEAFF
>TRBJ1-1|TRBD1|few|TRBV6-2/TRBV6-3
TGTGCCAGCAGTTACTCCTCGGGACAGGGGTTGAACACTGAAGCTTTCTTT
CASSYSSGQGLNTEAFF
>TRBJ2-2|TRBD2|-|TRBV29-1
TGCAGCGTTGGCGGGGGGCAAGGGTCCGGGGAGCTGTTTTTT
CSVGGGQGSGELFF
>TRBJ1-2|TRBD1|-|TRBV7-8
TGTGCCAGCAGCTTAGTCAGAGGGGGCGGTGGCTACACCTTC
CASSLVRGGGGYTF
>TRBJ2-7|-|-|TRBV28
TGTGCCAGCAGCCCCGTTGGGGAGGCGTCCTACGAGCAGTACTTC
CASSPVGEASYEQYF
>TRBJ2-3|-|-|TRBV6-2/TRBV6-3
TGTGCCAGCAGTTACTCGAATTTTGAGGGCAATACGCAGTATTTT
CASSYSNFEGNTQYF
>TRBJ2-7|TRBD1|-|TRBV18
TGTGCCAGCTCTCCGACAGGGTACGAGCAGTACTTC
CASSPTGYEQYF
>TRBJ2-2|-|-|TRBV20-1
TGCAGTGCTAGTCTGGCAGGCTCGAACACCGGGGAGCTGTTTTTT
CSASLAGSNTGELFF